This T cell receptor (beta chain) appears in the sequencing data of a study of control samples from healthy donors and cancer patients. Sequencing was performed with immunoSEQ multiplex PCR; in TCRdb, only in-frame clones are kept and a portion is missing. The sample has over 110,000 clones; roughly 92% are singletons. Trimming removed 1 base at V and 7 bases at J, with 7 bases between. CDR1 SGHTA and CDR2 FQGNSA come from the germline V gene. This CDR3 region has 13 residues. This sequence joins TRBV7-2 and TRBJ1-4; no clear D gene. Sequencing was performed on blood. The sequence came from a young man in good health. CDR3 in amino acids: CASSLEVSEKLFF. In DNA, the CDR3 is TGTGCCAGCAGCTTAGAAGTTTCTGAAAAACTGTTTTTT.